These 2 T cell receptor beta chains share one sample of origin, sequenced in a study of T cells in Graves' hyperthyroidism and ophthalmopathy. Amplified TCR beta CDR3 regions came from RNA transcripts. Primed by the HTBI set, a first-round RT-PCR was run on the TCR CDR3. Each CDR3 protein is one row after TCRdb ran MiXCR on the multiplex PCR reads. In the table there are hundreds of thousands of distinct CDR3 sequences, 15% to 20% of which are singletons. The sample taken for sequencing was blood. These receptors came from a man aged 40-55 years with Graves' ophthalmopathy.

This clonotype has more than one count but fewer than ten. The chain combines TRBV5-5 with TRBJ2-4; D possibly matches TRBD1 or TRBD2 (5 bases each). This CDR3 region has 15 residues. The germline V gene encodes CDR1 SGHKS and CDR2 YYEKEE (reference sequence). The ends were cut back, 4 bases at V and 3 bases at J, with 14 bases in the middle. CDR3 loop: CASSPDRDGKNIQYF. The CDR3 DNA sequence: TGTGCCAGCAGCCCGGACCGGGACGGCAAAAACATTCAGTACTTC.

This chain joins TRBV20-1 and TRBJ1-6; a possible D gene is TRBD1 (5 bases). This CDR3 is built from 14 residues. Looked up from germline, CDR1 is DFQATT and CDR2 is SNEGSKA (reference sequence). V gave up 5 bases and J gave up 9 bases, with 17 bases separating them. CDR3 loop: CSAAFRDGGSPLHF. The CDR3 bases are TGCAGTGCTGCCTTCAGGGACGGGGGTTCACCCCTCCACTTT.